The present entry profiles one TCR beta chain with its context. Its matching antigen is unknown. The V gene lost 0 bases and the J gene lost 9 bases, with 17 bases spanning the gap. This CDR3 spans 15 amino acids. Germline V CDR1 and CDR2: MNHEY, SMNVEV (reference sequence). This sample is part of a study of T cells in narcolepsy. Study-level points and caveats: Autoreactive clone sequences were missing from some blood memory CD4+ repertoires. Autoreactive HCRT-specific and TRIB2-specific clonotypes were marked in same-patient CSF-versus-blood CD4+ comparisons.

Clones were sequenced by immunoSEQ multiplex PCR, and TCRdb holds only the in-frame ones, with some missing. The sample has fewer than 25,000 clones, 70% to 90% seen once. This chain joins TRBV27 and TRBJ2-5; possibly TRBD2 for D (5 bases). This receptor was obtained from a human donor in good health. Sequences were obtained from memory (CD45RA-) CD4+ T cells from blood. The CDR3, as DNA: TGTGCCAGCAGTTTATCGTCTGTCCGAACGAGGGCCCAGTACTTC. Translating gives CASSLSSVRTRAQYF.